These 19 T cell receptor beta chains were sequenced from one sample in a study of blood T cell repertoires in COVID-19. TCRdb keeps only in-frame clones here, not all; method: immunoSEQ multiplex PCR. The table has some 120,000 clones, around four fifths seen once. Material for sequencing was peripheral blood. These receptors were taken from a man between 60 and 75 years old with acute or convalescent COVID-19.

This sequence joins TRBV2 and TRBJ1-1, with TRBD1 matching over 7 bases. CDR3 length: 14 amino acids. V dropped 7 bases and J dropped 4; count of bases not matched to a gene: 9. Germline loops: CDR1 SNHLY, CDR2 FYNNEI. CDR3 residues: CASNPLGGTTEAFF. DNA for the CDR3: TGTGCCAGCAATCCGTTAGGGGGCACCACTGAAGCTTTCTTT. The entire variable domain, with the rest obtained from reference TRBV2 and TRBJ1-1, is as follows: EPEVTQTPSHQVTQMGQEVILRCVPISNHLYFYWYRQILGQKVEFLVSFYNNEISEKSEIFDDQFSVERPDGSNFTLKIRSTKLEDSAMYFCASNPLGGTTEAFFGQGTRLTVV.

The gene calls are TRBV2 and TRBJ2-2; D is ambiguous. Germline V gene lookup returns CDR1 SNHLY and CDR2 FYNNEI. The CDR3 is 15 residues long. Trimming cost V 2 bases and J 4 bases, with 11 bases left between them. The CDR3 coding sequence is TGTGCCAGCAGTGAAACGTTTAGTTTCACCGGGGAGCTGTTTTTT. Its protein is CASSETFSFTGELFF.

This chain uses TRBV5-6 with TRBJ2-7; 8 bases line up with TRBD1. Per the germline V gene, CDR1 is SGHDT and CDR2 is YYEEEE. J lost 2 bases, V lost 5 bases, and 6 bases had no gene match. This CDR3 region has 14 residues. The CDR3 is CASSKGQDAYEQYF. CDR3 in DNA: TGTGCCAGCAGTAAGGGACAGGACGCCTACGAGCAGTACTTC.

This clone was detected once. V usage is TRBV6-5 and J usage is TRBJ1-5, with unresolved D. CDR1 and CDR2 (germline): MNHEY, SVGAGI. The CDR3 totals 14 residues. Trimming left V 2 bases short and J 5 bases short, with 10 bases between. In DNA, the CDR3 is TGTGCCAGCAGTTACGGTTCCAGTGATCAGCCCCAGCATTTT. This sequence encodes CASSYGSSDQPQHF.

This clone was observed a single time. The V and J genes are TRBV5-4 and TRBJ2-5, with 9 bases aligning to TRBD2. The CDR3 runs to 15 residues. J was trimmed by 5 bases and V by 4 bases; bases with no gene match: 9. CDR1 and CDR2 from the germline V gene are SGHNT and YYREEE (reference sequence). In DNA, the CDR3 is TGTGCCAGCAGCGCCGGGACTAGCAGAGGGGAGACCCAGTACTTC. Translated, it gives CASSAGTSRGETQYF. Using reference TRBV5-4 and TRBJ2-5 for the parts outside the CDR3, the full variable domain is ETGVTQSPTHLIKTRGQQVTLRCSSQSGHNTVSWYQQALGQGPQFIFQYYREEENGRGNFPPRFSGLQFPNYSSELNVNALELDDSALYLCASSAGTSRGETQYFGPGTRLLVL.

The gene calls are TRBV7-2 and TRBJ2-3; D remains unclear. The germline V gene encodes CDR1 SGHTA and CDR2 FQGNSA. The V end was cut by 3 bases, the J end by 0 bases, with 7 bases between. The CDR3 is made up of 14 amino acids. Here the CDR3 reads CASSFSTSTDTQYF. CDR3 sequence (DNA): TGTGCCAGCAGCTTTAGTACGAGCACAGATACGCAGTATTTT.

This chain joins TRBV19 and TRBJ2-1; tentatively, D is TRBD2 (5 bases). Per the germline V gene, CDR1 is LNHDA and CDR2 is SQIVND (reference sequence). CDR3 length: 15 amino acids. Trimming cost V 3 bases and J 7 bases, with 16 bases left between them. DNA for the CDR3: TGTGCCAGTAGTATGCCAAAGCGGCGACGAAATGAGCAGTTCTTC. Protein product: CASSMPKRRRNEQFF.

This clone was found a few times. The V gene is TRBV24-1, the J gene TRBJ1-5, with D uncertain. Trimming removed 4 bases from V and 3 bases from J, with 9 bases in between. CDR3 size: 14 residues. The germline V gene encodes CDR1 KGHDR and CDR2 SFDVKD. CDR3 coding DNA: TGTGCCACCAGTGACCCAGAAAACAATCAGCCCCAGCATTTT. Its protein is CATSDPENNQPQHF.

The gene calls are TRBV5-1 and TRBJ1-5; 10 bases match TRBD1. The V gene end was trimmed by 2 bases and the J gene end by 4 bases; junction bases not matched to a gene: 15. From germline, CDR1 is SGHRS and CDR2 YFSETQ. This CDR3 spans 19 amino acids. The CDR3 nucleotides read TGCGCCAGCAGCTTTAGACAGGGGGCCCCGAGGCTTTTTAATCAGCCCCAGCATTTT. Translating it yields CASSFRQGAPRLFNQPQHF.

The rearrangement uses TRBV14 and TRBJ1-1; D possibly corresponds to TRBD1 (6 bases). This CDR3 has 13 amino acids. V lost 5 bases and J lost 2, with 9 bases in between. The germline CDR1 and CDR2 sequences are SGHDN and FVKESK. The chain's CDR3 is CASSGQRNTEAFF. In nucleotides, the CDR3 is TGTGCCAGCAGCGGACAGAGAAACACTGAAGCTTTCTTT.

The V call is TRBV15, the J call TRBJ1-1, with D maybe TRBD1 (6 bases). V was pared by 7 bases and J by 2 bases, with 14 bases between. The CDR3 consists of 14 residues. Looked up from germline, CDR1 is LNHNV and CDR2 is YYDKDF (reference sequence). Here the CDR3 DNA reads TGTGCCACCAAGACGAGGACAGATAACACTGAAGCTTTCTTT. Amino acid sequence: CATKTRTDNTEAFF.

This clone showed up just a few times. The chain uses TRBV19 and TRBJ1-1; D may be TRBD1 (5 bases). In germline, CDR1 is LNHDA, CDR2 SQIVND (reference sequence). Trimming removed 5 bases from V and 1 base from J, with 14 bases in between. The CDR3 spans 15 residues. CDR3 DNA sequence: TGTGCCAGTAGTGAGACCGACAGACCGAACACTGAAGCTTTCTTT. Its translation is CASSETDRPNTEAFF.

This clone has a single count. The chain uses TRBV15 and TRBJ2-7, with 7 bases aligning to TRBD1. Losses at the gene ends were 1 base for V and 4 bases for J; bases not matched to a gene: 7. The germline gives CDR1 LNHNV, CDR2 YYDKDF (reference sequence). The CDR3 is 15 amino acids. CDR3 protein: CATSRVRTGDYEQYF. The DNA of the CDR3 is TGTGCCACCAGCAGAGTGAGGACAGGAGATTACGAGCAGTACTTC. The variable domain in full, completed from reference TRBV15 and TRBJ2-7, reads DAMVIQNPRYQVTQFGKPVTLSCSQTLNHNVMYWYQQKSSQAPKLLFHYYDKDFNNEADTPDNFQSRRPNTSFCFLDIRSPGLGDTAMYLCATSRVRTGDYEQYFGPGTRLTVT.

V and J are TRBV3-1 (or the pseudogene TRBV3-2) and TRBJ2-1; the match to TRBD2 covers 7 bases. Per the germline V gene, CDR1 is LGHDT and CDR2 is YNNKEL (reference sequence). This CDR3 contains 15 residues. V shed 5 bases and J 2 bases; nucleotides not matched to a gene: 6. The CDR3 loop is CASSYNSGPYNEQFF. The CDR3 DNA is TGTGCCAGCAGCTACAATAGCGGGCCCTACAATGAGCAGTTCTTC.

This clone has just a few counts. The chain has TRBV20-1 and TRBJ2-3, with TRBD2 matching 8 bases. The length of the CDR3 is 14 residues. Trimming removed 3 bases from V and 4 bases from J; junction bases left unmatched: 6. Germline CDR1 reads DFQATT; CDR2 reads SNEGSKA (reference sequence). CDR3 in DNA: TGCAGTGCTAGTTCTAGCGGGCGGGCAGATACGCAGTATTTT. Translated, it gives CSASSSGRADTQYF.

The V call is TRBV28, the J call TRBJ1-2; D is possibly TRBD1 (5 bases). This CDR3 region has 15 residues. Per the germline V gene, CDR1 is MDHEN and CDR2 is SYDVKM. V lost 5 bases and J lost 4, with 17 bases in between. The CDR3 is CASSDTGIYSYGYTF. CDR3 coding DNA: TGTGCCAGCAGTGATACAGGAATCTATAGCTATGGCTACACCTTC.

This rearrangement joins TRBV5-1 to TRBJ1-5; D gene ambiguous. The germline CDR1 and CDR2 sequences are SGHRS and YFSETQ. The CDR3 sequence is 16 residues long. V lost 5 bases, J lost 3 bases, and 18 bases lay in between. Here the CDR3 reads CASSYDGTTLNQPQHF. The CDR3 coding sequence is TGCGCCAGCAGTTATGACGGAACTACGCTCAATCAGCCCCAGCATTTT.

The chain is built from TRBV7-9 and TRBJ2-5; tentatively, D is TRBD2 (6 bases). CDR1 is SEHNR, CDR2 FQNEAQ, per germline (reference sequence). V lost 5 bases to trimming and J lost 13 bases, with 26 bases between them. The CDR3 sequence is 15 residues long. CDR3 sequence (DNA): TGTGCCAGCAGCACAGGTGCGGGAAAGGAAGACGTGAGGTACTTC. Residues: CASSTGAGKEDVRYF.

V gene TRBV5-1 combines with J gene TRBJ2-7; D may be TRBD2 (6 bases). Trimming shortened V by 4 bases and J by 2 bases, and 10 bases separated the two germline ends. This CDR3 region has 13 residues. Per germline, CDR1 SGHRS and CDR2 YFSETQ. The CDR3 DNA follows: TGCGCCAGCAGCCCGGGGGTCACCTACGAGCAGTACTTC. It translates to CASSPGVTYEQYF. Combining the CDR3 with reference TRBV5-1 and TRBJ2-7 gives the whole variable domain KAGVTQTPRYLIKTRGQQVTLSCSPISGHRSVSWYQQTPGQGLQFLFEYFSETQRNKGNFPGRFSGRQFSNSRSEMNVSTLELGDSALYLCASSPGVTYEQYFGPGTRLTVT.